The next 7 T cell receptor beta chains were all read from a single sample in a study of T cells in localized non-small cell lung cancer. Profiling relied on immunoSEQ multiplex PCR, and the TCRdb table lists in-frame clones only, not all of them. The profile covers around 33,000 clones, with approximately 80% appearing a single time and 15% to 20% taken by the ten largest. The sequenced sample was peripheral blood, obtained before any cancer treatment. Receptor source: a male donor aged 60 or over with stage III squamous cell lung carcinoma.

V and J are TRBV6-6 and TRBJ1-6; no reliable D call. The V gene's germline CDR1 is MNHNY and CDR2 SVGAGI (reference sequence). Trimming cost V 4 bases and J 7 bases, with 8 bases left between them. The CDR3 consists of 13 residues. CDR3 loop: CASSLTTNSPLHF. The CDR3, as DNA: TGTGCCAGCAGTTTAACGACAAATTCACCCCTCCACTTT.

The gene calls are TRBV19 and TRBJ2-1, with a possible D match to TRBD1 (5 bases). Germline-derived CDR1 and CDR2 are LNHDA and SQIVND (reference sequence). The CDR3 has 11 residues. V was pared by 6 bases and J by 10 bases, with 10 bases between. In nucleotides, the CDR3 is TGTGCCAGTAGCCAGGGTGGCGAGCAGTTCTTC. Translating gives CASSQGGEQFF.

The CDR3, as DNA: TGTGCCAGTAGCCTAGCGGGAGGGCCTCGGTTCTTC. This codes for CASSLAGGPRFF. The rearrangement uses TRBV19 and TRBJ2-1; 12 bases fit TRBD2. This CDR3 is 12 amino acids long. The trim removed 6 bases at V and 15 bases at J, leaving 6 bases unmatched. Germline V gives CDR1 LNHDA, CDR2 SQIVND (reference sequence).

The rearrangement uses TRBV5-1 and TRBJ2-7; 9 positions match TRBD1. The CDR3 covers 14 residues. With 1 base clipped from V and 6 bases from J, the junction kept 5 bases outside the gene matches. Per the germline V gene, CDR1 is SGHRS and CDR2 is YFSETQ. The CDR3 loop reads CASSLRQGEREQYF. The CDR3 nucleotides are TGCGCCAGCAGCTTGAGACAGGGGGAACGCGAGCAGTACTTC.

A word on this clone: A read error may account for a junction end that differs from germline. The chain links TRBV10-3 to TRBJ2-6; TRBD1 matches at 7 bases. The CDR3 is made up of 17 amino acids. Germline lookup yields CDR1 ENHRY and CDR2 SYGVKD. The CDR3 DNA follows: TGTGCCATCAGTGAGTCACACAGGGGAACCGGGGCCAACGTCCTGGCTTTC. This encodes CAISESHRGTGANVLAF.

This clone was seen a few times. The rearrangement links TRBV2 to TRBJ1-5; D is possibly TRBD1 (6 bases). The CDR3 extends over 15 amino acids. The germline V gene encodes CDR1 SNHLY and CDR2 FYNNEI. Trimming cost V 5 bases and J 1 base, with 12 bases left between them. In DNA form, the CDR3 reads TGTGCCAGCAGTCGTACAGGGTTGAGCAATCAGCCCCAGCATTTT. This gives the protein CASSRTGLSNQPQHF. Based on the CDR3 plus reference TRBV2 and TRBJ1-5, the full variable domain is EPEVTQTPSHQVTQMGQEVILRCVPISNHLYFYWYRQILGQKVEFLVSFYNNEISEKSEIFDDQFSVERPDGSNFTLKIRSTKLEDSAMYFCASSRTGLSNQPQHFGDGTRLSIL.

This sequence joins TRBV5-5 and TRBJ2-3; D might be TRBD1 (5 bases). The CDR3 length is 13 residues. Germline CDR1 and CDR2: SGHKS and YYEKEE (reference sequence). Deletions cut 2 bases from V and 2 bases from J, with 6 bases between. CDR3 residues: CASSLQATDTQYF. The CDR3 region has the DNA TGTGCCAGCAGCTTACAGGCCACAGATACGCAGTATTTT. Supplemented by reference TRBV5-5 and TRBJ2-3, the full variable domain reads DAGVTQSPTHLIKTRGQQVTLRCSPISGHKSVSWYQQVLGQGPQFIFQYYEKEERGRGNFPDRFSARQFPNYSSELNVNALLLGDSALYLCASSLQATDTQYFGPGTRLTVL.